The entry that follows covers one T cell receptor (beta chain) sequence. The sample originates from a study of blood T cell repertoires in COVID-19. Study-wide background: Researchers got acute and convalescent COVID-19 samples from the United States, Italy and Spain.

Clones were sequenced by immunoSEQ multiplex PCR, and TCRdb holds only the in-frame ones, with some missing. The table includes about 140,000 clones, about four fifths detected once. Germline V gene lookup returns CDR1 SGHTA and CDR2 FQGNSA. Trimming removed 4 bases from V and 5 bases from J; junction bases left unmatched: 5. The CDR3 extends over 14 amino acids. Sequenced input: peripheral blood. The chain uses TRBV7-2 and TRBJ2-5, with 9 positions matching TRBD2. The sequence was obtained from a man in his sixties or seventies who had recovered from COVID-19. In DNA, the CDR3 is TGTGCCAGCAGCTCAAGCGGGAGGAGGGAGACCCAGTACTTC. It codes for CASSSSGRRETQYF.